Listed here is a single T cell receptor beta chain. Its specificity is not known. Data came from immunoSEQ multiplex PCR; TCRdb stores just in-frame clones and leaves some out. The data contain about 440,000 clones, approximately 88% of them singletons. This sample is part of a study of Ad26.COV2.S vaccination and SARS-CoV-2 variants. As for the study in general: Donor got 5x10^10 or 1x10^11 viral particles of Ad26.COV2.S.

V was cut by 7 bases and J by 3 bases, with 6 bases left in between. CDR1 and CDR2 from the germline V gene are LNHDA and SQIVND (reference sequence). The CDR3 covers 12 residues. Sample treatment: around 19 received Ad26.COV2.S at low or high dose, single or two shots; about 5 received placebo; per-sample allocation not given. Each sample was drawn 63 days after the first injection (of vaccine or placebo). The vaccine antigen was prefusion-stabilized Wuhan SARS-CoV-2 spike. Broader study findings: Estimates derived from TCR breadth and depth analyses may have underestimated total T cell responses. Recipients of vaccine and of placebo showed similar breadth of their non-spike TCR repertoires.

This specimen consisted of peripheral blood, obtained in a trial of Ad26.COV2.S vaccine versus placebo. The clonotype was recovered from a person between 18 and 65 years old who received the Ad26.COV2.S COVID-19 vaccine or a placebo. The chain combines TRBV19 with TRBJ2-2; D gene uncertain. CDR3 protein: CASTGYTGELFF. CDR3 nucleotides: TGTGCCAGTACCGGGTACACCGGGGAGCTGTTTTTT.